In this sample, the clone carrying this T cell receptor (beta chain) turned up a few times. Its specificity is unknown. This specimen comes from a study of T cells after yellow fever vaccination. The TCR cDNA carried a universal primer site and UMIs from 5'RACE template switching. TCRdb analysed the 5' RACE reads with MiXCR anew, one entry per CDR3 protein. The sample shows a few hundred thousand distinct CDR3 sequences, 18% of them seen only once. The V and J ends lost 3 bases and 6 bases, in that order; junction bases with no gene match: 6. The germline V gene has CDR1 SGDLS and CDR2 YYNGEE. The length of the CDR3 is 14 residues. Study findings and constraints: Repertoires obtained by FACS sorting could include abundant clonotypes that entered as contaminants from the bulk population.

This receptor was obtained from a man aged 18 to 29 who received the YFV17D yellow fever vaccine. The source was PBMCs, collected before the yellow fever booster vaccination. The rearrangement uses TRBV9 and TRBJ2-3, with 8 bases that match TRBD1. CDR3 region: CASSAQGALDTQYF. CDR3 bases: TGTGCCAGCAGCGCGCAGGGGGCTCTTGATACGCAGTATTTT.